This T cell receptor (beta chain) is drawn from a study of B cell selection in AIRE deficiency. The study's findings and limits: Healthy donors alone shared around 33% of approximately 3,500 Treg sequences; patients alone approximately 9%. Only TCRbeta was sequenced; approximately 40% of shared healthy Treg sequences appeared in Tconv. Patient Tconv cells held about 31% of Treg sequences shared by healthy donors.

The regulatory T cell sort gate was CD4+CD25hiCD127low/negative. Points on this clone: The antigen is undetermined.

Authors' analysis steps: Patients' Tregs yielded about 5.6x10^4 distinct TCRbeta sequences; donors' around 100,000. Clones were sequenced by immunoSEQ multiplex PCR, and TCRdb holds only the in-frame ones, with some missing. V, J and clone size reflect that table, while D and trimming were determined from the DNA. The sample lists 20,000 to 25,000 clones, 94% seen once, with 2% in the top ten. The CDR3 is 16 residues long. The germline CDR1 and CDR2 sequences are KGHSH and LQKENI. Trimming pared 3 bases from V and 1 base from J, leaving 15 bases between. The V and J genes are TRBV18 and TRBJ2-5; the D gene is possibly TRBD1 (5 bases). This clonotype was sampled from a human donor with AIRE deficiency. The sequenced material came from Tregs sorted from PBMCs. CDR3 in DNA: TGTGCCAGCTCACCCAGGATTCAGGGTGCCCAAGAGACCCAGTACTTC. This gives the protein CASSPRIQGAQETQYF.